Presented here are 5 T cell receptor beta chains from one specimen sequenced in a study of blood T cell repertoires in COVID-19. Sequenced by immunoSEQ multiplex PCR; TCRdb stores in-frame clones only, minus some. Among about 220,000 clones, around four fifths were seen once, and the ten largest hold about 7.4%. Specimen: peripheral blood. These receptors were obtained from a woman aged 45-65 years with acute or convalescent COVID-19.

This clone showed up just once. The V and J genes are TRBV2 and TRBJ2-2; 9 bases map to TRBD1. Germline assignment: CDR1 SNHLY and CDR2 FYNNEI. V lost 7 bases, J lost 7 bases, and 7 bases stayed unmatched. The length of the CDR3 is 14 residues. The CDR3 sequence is CASTGTGRSGELFF. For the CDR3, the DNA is TGTGCCAGCACCGGGACAGGGCGAAGCGGGGAGCTGTTTTTT.

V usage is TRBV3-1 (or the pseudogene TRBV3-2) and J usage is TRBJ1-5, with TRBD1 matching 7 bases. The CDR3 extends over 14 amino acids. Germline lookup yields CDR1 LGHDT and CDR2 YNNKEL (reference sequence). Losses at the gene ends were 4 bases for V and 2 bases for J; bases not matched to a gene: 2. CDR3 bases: TGTGCCAGCAGCCTCGGACAGGGCAATCAGCCCCAGCATTTT. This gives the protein CASSLGQGNQPQHF.

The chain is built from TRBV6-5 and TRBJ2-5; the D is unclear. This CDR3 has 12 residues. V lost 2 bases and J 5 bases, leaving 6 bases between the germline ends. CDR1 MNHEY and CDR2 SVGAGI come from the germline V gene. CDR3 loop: CASSYARETQYF. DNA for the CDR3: TGTGCCAGCAGTTACGCCCGGGAGACCCAGTACTTC.

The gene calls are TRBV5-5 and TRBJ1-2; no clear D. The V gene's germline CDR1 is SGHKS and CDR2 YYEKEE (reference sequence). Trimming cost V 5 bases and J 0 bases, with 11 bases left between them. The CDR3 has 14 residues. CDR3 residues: CASRRDTANYGYTF. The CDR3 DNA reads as TGTGCCAGCAGAAGAGACACTGCTAACTATGGCTACACCTTC.

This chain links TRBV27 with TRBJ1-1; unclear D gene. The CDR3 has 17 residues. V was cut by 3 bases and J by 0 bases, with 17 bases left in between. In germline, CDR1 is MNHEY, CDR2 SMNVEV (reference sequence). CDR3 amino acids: CASSFSGLEVMNTEAFF. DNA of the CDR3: TGTGCCAGCAGTTTCAGTGGTTTGGAGGTGATGAACACTGAAGCTTTCTTT.